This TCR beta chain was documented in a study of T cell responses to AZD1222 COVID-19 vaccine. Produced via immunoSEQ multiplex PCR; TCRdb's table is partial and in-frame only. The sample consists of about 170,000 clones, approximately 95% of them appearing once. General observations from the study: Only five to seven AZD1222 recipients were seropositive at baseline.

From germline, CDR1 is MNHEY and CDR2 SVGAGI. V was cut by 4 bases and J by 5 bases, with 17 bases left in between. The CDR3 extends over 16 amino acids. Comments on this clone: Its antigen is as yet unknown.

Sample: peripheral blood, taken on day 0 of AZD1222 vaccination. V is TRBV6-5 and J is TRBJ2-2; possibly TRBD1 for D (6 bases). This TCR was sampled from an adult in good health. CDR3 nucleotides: TGTGCCAGCAGTTCCGTGCCGGGACATAATACCGGGGAGCTGTTTTTT. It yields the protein CASSSVPGHNTGELFF.